These 5 T cell receptor beta chains came from one sample sequenced in a study of shared T cell receptors in the human thymus. Sequenced by immunoSEQ multiplex PCR; TCRdb stores in-frame clones only, minus some. The sample has 72,000 or so clones, about 95% seen once; the top ten hold less than 0.04%. The sample was thymocytes. These receptors all come from a human donor.

The chain carries TRBV9 and TRBJ1-6; no firm D call. This CDR3 spans 14 amino acids. Per the germline V gene, CDR1 is SGDLS and CDR2 is YYNGEE. V was trimmed by 3 bases and J by 7 bases, leaving 11 bases between them. The CDR3: CASSAQTTNSPLHF. In nucleotides, the CDR3 is TGTGCCAGCAGCGCACAGACTACGAATTCACCCCTCCACTTT.

The genes are TRBV6-4 and TRBJ1-2; 7 positions match TRBD1. V trimming: 0 bases; J trimming: 2 bases; junction bases outside the gene matches: 6. The CDR3 extends over 16 amino acids. Germline CDR1 MRHNA, CDR2 SNTAGT. This chain's CDR3 is CASSDSRQGANYGYTF. The CDR3 coding sequence is TGTGCCAGCAGTGACTCCCGACAGGGAGCGAACTATGGCTACACCTTC.

The J gene is TRBJ2-7, the V gene TRBV6-5, with D tentatively TRBD2 (7 bases). The CDR3 is 15 amino acids. V was trimmed by 7 bases and J by 3 bases, leaving 19 bases between them. Germline CDR1 is MNHEY and CDR2 is SVGAGI. DNA of the CDR3: TGTGCCAGCAAAGGGGGGGGGTCTTTCTACTACGAGCAGTACTTC. It is translated as CASKGGGSFYYEQYF.

The chain links TRBV27 to TRBJ2-5; D not certain. Germline assignment: CDR1 MNHEY and CDR2 SMNVEV (reference sequence). The ends were cut back, 2 bases at V and 0 bases at J, with 10 bases in the middle. CDR3 length: 15 amino acids. CDR3 in amino acids: CASSLRAGDQETQYF. The CDR3 nucleotides read TGTGCCAGCAGTTTAAGGGCTGGGGACCAAGAGACCCAGTACTTC.

This sequence joins TRBV5-4 and TRBJ2-7; TRBD1 might be the D (5 bases). Germline assignment: CDR1 SGHNT and CDR2 YYREEE (reference sequence). V lost 3 bases, J lost 6 bases, and 25 bases lay in between. The CDR3 is 17 amino acids. CDR3 coding DNA: TGTGCCAGCAGCTCACTAAACCAGGGATACACGGTAGGCGAGCAGTACTTC. It specifies CASSSLNQGYTVGEQYF.